This T cell receptor beta chain was sequenced in a study of tumor-infiltrating lymphocytes in primary liver carcinoma. The wider study: These patients were men and women whose ages were 30 to 69 years.

Germline V gene lookup returns CDR1 MNHEY and CDR2 SVGEGT. This CDR3 spans 14 amino acids. Whole-study findings and limits: For tumor-adjacent and tumor-blood pairs, overlap was less than that seen for tumor region pairs.

Note on this clonotype: The antigen is unknown. One end of the junction varies from germline; a read error may be responsible.

The authors took blood RNA from unsorted whole blood and also extracted germline DNA. Patients in the cohort were treatment-naive and living with chronic HBV infection. TCR beta cDNA came from roughly 0.45 ug total RNA, primed with a constant-region primer. What produced the TCR beta libraries was three nested multiplex PCR rounds using slightly modified ARM-PCR. Rounds one and two of PCR, each of roughly 11 cycles, were primed with TRBV1-TRBV30 forward primers and a C-beta reverse primer. Via MiXCR, TCRdb re-called the multiplex PCR reads, giving one row per CDR3 protein. The sample lists about 320,000 distinct CDR3 sequences, 50% to 75% seen once, with about a sixth in the top ten.

The sample consisted of peripheral blood. This TCR was recovered from a woman under 40 with primary liver carcinoma and hepatitis B virus infection. The chain has TRBV6-2 or TRBV6-3 and TRBJ2-5, with 8 bases lining up with TRBD1. This CDR3 reads CANSRDRTQETQYF. The DNA for the CDR3 is TGTGCCAACAGTCGGGACAGGACCCAAGAGACCCAGTACTTC.